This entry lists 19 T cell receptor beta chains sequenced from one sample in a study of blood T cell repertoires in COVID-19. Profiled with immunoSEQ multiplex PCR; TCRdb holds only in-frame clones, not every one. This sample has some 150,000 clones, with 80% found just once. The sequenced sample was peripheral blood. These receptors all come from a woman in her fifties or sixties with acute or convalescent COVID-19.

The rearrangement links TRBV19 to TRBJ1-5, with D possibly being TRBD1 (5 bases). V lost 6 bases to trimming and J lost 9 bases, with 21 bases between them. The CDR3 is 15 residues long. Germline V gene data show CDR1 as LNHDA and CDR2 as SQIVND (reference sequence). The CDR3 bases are TGTGCCAGTAGCCCGACGGGAGGGGTAACACTGCCCCAGCATTTT. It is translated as CASSPTGGVTLPQHF.

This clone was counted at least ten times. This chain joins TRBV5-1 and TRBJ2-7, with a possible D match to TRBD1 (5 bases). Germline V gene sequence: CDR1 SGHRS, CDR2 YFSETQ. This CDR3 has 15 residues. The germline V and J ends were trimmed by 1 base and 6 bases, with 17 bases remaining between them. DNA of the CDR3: TGCGCCAGCAGCTTGTTGTGGGGCAGCCCAAGCGAGCAGTACTTC. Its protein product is CASSLLWGSPSEQYF.

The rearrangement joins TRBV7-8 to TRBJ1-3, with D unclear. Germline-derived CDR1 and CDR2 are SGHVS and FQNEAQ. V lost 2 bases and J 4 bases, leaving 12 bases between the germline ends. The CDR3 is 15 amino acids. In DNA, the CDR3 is TGTGCCAGCAGCTTATCTGGACTCGCAGGAAACACCATATATTTT. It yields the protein CASSLSGLAGNTIYF.

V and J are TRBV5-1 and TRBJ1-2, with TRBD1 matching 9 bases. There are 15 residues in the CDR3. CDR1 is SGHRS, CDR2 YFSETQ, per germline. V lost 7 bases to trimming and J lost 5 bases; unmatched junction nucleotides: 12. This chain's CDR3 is CASAGYGTGTYGYTF. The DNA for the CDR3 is TGCGCCAGCGCCGGGTATGGGACAGGGACTTATGGCTACACCTTC.

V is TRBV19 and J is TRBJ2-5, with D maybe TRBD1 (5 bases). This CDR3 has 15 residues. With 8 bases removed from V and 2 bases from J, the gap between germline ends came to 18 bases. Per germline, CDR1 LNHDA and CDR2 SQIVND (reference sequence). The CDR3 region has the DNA TGTGCCAGTCGCCCCCAGGGTGGTGGGCAAGAGACCCAGTACTTC. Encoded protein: CASRPQGGGQETQYF.

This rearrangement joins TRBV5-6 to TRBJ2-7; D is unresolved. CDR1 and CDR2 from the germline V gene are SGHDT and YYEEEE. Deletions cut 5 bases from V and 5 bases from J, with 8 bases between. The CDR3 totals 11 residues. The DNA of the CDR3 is TGTGCCAGCAGTCGAAGAGACGAGCAGTACTTC. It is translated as CASSRRDEQYF.

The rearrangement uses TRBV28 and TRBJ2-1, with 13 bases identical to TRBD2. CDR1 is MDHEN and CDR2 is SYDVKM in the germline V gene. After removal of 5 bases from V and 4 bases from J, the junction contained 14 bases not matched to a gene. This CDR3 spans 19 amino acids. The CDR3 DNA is TGTGCCAGCAGTACACAGGCCCAGACTAGCGGGGGGAGGTACAATGAGCAGTTCTTC. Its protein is CASSTQAQTSGGRYNEQFF.

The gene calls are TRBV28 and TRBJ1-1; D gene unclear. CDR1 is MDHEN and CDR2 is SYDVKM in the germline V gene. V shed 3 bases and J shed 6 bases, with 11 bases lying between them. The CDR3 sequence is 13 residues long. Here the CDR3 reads CASSLGRRPEAFF. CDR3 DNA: TGTGCCAGCAGTTTGGGGAGGCGCCCTGAAGCTTTCTTT.

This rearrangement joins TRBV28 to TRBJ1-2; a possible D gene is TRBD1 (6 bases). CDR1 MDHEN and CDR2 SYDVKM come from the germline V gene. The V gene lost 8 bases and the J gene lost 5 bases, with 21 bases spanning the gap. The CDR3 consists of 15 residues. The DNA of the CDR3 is TGTGCCAGCCTCAGCCCTCGGGGGGCCTATTATGGCTACACCTTC. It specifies CASLSPRGAYYGYTF.

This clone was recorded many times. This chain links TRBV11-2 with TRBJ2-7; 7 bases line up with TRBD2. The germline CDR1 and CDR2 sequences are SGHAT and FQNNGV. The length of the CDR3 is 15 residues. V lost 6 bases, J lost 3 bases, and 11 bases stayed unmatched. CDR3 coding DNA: TGTGCCAGCAGTCTCCGGGTAGGGGAGGGCTACGAGCAGTACTTC. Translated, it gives CASSLRVGEGYEQYF.

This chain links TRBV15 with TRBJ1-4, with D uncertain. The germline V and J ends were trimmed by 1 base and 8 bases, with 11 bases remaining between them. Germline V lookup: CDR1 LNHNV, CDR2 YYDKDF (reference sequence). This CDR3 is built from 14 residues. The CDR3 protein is CATSRAISGEKLFF. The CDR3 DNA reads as TGTGCCACCAGCAGAGCTATCTCCGGGGAAAAACTGTTTTTT.

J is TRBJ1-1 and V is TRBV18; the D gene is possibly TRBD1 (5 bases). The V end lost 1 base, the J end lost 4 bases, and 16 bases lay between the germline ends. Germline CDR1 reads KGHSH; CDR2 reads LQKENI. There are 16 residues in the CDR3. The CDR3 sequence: CASSPRRSGGTTEAFF. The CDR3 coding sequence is TGTGCCAGCTCACCACGGCGGAGCGGCGGGACCACTGAAGCTTTCTTT.

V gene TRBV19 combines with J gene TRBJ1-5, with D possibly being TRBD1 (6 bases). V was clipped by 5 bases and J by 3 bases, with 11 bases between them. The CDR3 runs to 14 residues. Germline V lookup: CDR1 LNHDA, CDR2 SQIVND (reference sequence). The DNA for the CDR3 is TGTGCCAGTAGTTGGGGGGGGCCCAATCAGCCCCAGCATTTT. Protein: CASSWGGPNQPQHF.

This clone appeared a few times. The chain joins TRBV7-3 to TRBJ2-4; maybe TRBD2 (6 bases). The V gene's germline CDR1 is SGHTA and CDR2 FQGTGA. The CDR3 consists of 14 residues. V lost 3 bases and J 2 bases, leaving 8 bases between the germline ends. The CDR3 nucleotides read TGTGCCAGCAGCTTTGGGGGGTCCAAAAACATTCAGTACTTC. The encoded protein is CASSFGGSKNIQYF.

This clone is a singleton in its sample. CDR3: CASSWGQSDEKLFF. In nucleotides, the CDR3 is TGTGCCAGCAGCTGGGGCCAATCTGACGAAAAACTGTTTTTT. The gene calls are TRBV5-6 and TRBJ1-4; tentative D call: TRBD1 (5 bases). The V end lost 3 bases, the J end lost 8 bases, and 14 bases lay between the germline ends. Germline V lookup: CDR1 SGHDT, CDR2 YYEEEE. This CDR3 has 14 amino acids.

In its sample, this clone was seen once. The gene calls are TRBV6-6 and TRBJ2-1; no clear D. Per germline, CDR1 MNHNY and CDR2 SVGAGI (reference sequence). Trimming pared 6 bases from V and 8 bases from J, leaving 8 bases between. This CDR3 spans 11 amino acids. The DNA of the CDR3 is TGTGCCAGCAGCCCTGTTGATGAGCAGTTCTTC. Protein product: CASSPVDEQFF.

The CDR3 loop is CASSPQPSGGQGEKLFF. CDR3 DNA sequence: TGTGCCAGCAGCCCACAGCCTTCAGGGGGCCAGGGTGAAAAACTGTTTTTT. This sequence joins TRBV9 and TRBJ1-4; the match to TRBD1 covers 8 bases. CDR1 is SGDLS and CDR2 is YYNGEE in the germline V gene. The V gene end was trimmed by 4 bases and the J gene end by 7 bases; junction bases not matched to a gene: 15. This CDR3 is built from 17 residues.

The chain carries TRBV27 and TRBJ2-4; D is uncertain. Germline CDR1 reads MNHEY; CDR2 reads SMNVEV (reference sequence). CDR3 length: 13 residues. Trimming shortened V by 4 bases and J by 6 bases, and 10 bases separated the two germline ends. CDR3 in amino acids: CASSSDSRNIQYF. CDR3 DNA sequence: TGTGCCAGCAGTTCCGACTCCCGAAACATTCAGTACTTC.

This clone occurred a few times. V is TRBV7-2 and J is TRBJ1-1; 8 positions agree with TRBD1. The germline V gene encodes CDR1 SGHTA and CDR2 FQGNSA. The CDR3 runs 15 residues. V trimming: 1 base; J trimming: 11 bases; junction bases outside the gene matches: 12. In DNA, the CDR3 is TGTGCCAGCAGCTTAGGAGGTGGGCAGGGGGCTAGGGCTTTCTTT. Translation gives CASSLGGGQGARAFF.